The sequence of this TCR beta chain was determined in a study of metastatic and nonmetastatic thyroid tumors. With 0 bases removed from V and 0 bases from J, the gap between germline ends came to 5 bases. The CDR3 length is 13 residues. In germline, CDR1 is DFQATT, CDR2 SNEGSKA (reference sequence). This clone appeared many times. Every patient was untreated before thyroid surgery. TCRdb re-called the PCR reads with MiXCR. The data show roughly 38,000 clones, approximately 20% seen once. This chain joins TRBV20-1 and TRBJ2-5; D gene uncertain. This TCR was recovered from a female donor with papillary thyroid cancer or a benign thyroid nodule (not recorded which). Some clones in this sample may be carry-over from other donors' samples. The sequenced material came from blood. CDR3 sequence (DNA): TGCAGTGCTAGAGATGGGGACCAAGAGACCCAGTACTTC. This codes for CSARDGDQETQYF.